Described below is a single T cell receptor (beta chain) sequence and its context. Its antigen remains unknown. This CDR3 comprises 15 residues. From germline, CDR1 is LGHDT and CDR2 YNNKEL (reference sequence). V was clipped by 4 bases and J by 5 bases; unmatched bases: 7. The sample belongs to a study of T cell responses to AZD1222 COVID-19 vaccine. General study findings and limits: In a largely white British group with more females than males, clonal diversity was possibly underestimated. Baseline seropositivity occurred in only a handful of AZD1222 recipients.

The method was immunoSEQ multiplex PCR; TCRdb's version includes in-frame clones alone and lacks a portion of them. There are about 97,000 clones in the sample; almost 85% occur only once, and 15% to 20% lies in the top ten. This specimen consisted of peripheral blood, obtained on day 0 of AZD1222 vaccination. The chain recombines TRBV3-1 (or the pseudogene TRBV3-2) with TRBJ2-5, with 10 positions matching TRBD2. The receptor was isolated from an adult in good health. The CDR3 region has the DNA TGTGCCAGCAGCCGCCCAGCGGGAGGGGATGAGACCCAGTACTTC. Protein sequence: CASSRPAGGDETQYF.